The clone carrying this T cell receptor (beta chain) came up a few times. This specimen comes from a study of OX40 agonist ivuxolimab in advanced cancers. This CDR3 region has 15 residues. Per germline, CDR1 SGHNT and CDR2 YYREEE (reference sequence). The germline V and J ends were trimmed by 0 bases and 7 bases, with 16 bases remaining between them. The method was immunoSEQ multiplex PCR; TCRdb's version includes in-frame clones alone and lacks a portion of them. The sample shows tens of thousands of clones, about 88% of them seen only once. The origin of this receptor is an adult with an advanced solid tumor such as melanoma, head and neck, liver or kidney cancer. The rearrangement links TRBV5-4 to TRBJ1-1, with a possible D match to TRBD1 (5 bases). The sample consisted of CD4+ or CD8+ T cells sorted from blood, taken in a trial of the OX40 agonist ivuxolimab. CDR3 loop: CASSLGGLGANEAFF. In DNA form, the CDR3 reads TGTGCCAGCAGCTTGGGGGGATTAGGGGCCAATGAAGCTTTCTTT. Filled out from reference TRBV5-4 and TRBJ1-1, the complete variable domain reads ETGVTQSPTHLIKTRGQQVTLRCSSQSGHNTVSWYQQALGQGPQFIFQYYREEENGRGNFPPRFSGLQFPNYSSELNVNALELDDSALYLCASSLGGLGANEAFFGQGTRLTVV.